A single sample gave rise to the 30 T cell receptor beta chains below, sequenced in a study of blood T cell repertoires in COVID-19 (dated by TCRdb to about 2020). Libraries were made using the immunoSEQ multiplex PCR assay. The table was pulled from immuneACCESS by TCRdb, which kept in-frame rearrangements only. Such tables lose some clones; where checked, under half of the loss comes from unresolved V genes, and the rest has no known cause. The sample yields roughly 230,000 clones; 83% were counted once. The top ten hold about 8% of the sample. The sample was peripheral blood. These receptor sequences come from a woman aged 45-60 years with acute or convalescent COVID-19.

The J gene is TRBJ2-2, the V gene TRBV2; 8 bases are a match to TRBD2. The germline gives CDR1 SNHLY, CDR2 FYNNEI. Trimming at V came to 7 bases and at J to 6 bases, leaving 10 bases not matched to a gene. The CDR3 has 15 amino acids. CDR3 protein: CASTFGRGASGELFF. CDR3 coding DNA: TGTGCCAGCACCTTTGGGCGGGGGGCCTCCGGGGAGCTGTTTTTT. Drawing the rest from reference TRBV2 and TRBJ2-2, the complete variable domain is EPEVTQTPSHQVTQMGQEVILRCVPISNHLYFYWYRQILGQKVEFLVSFYNNEISEKSEIFDDQFSVERPDGSNFTLKIRSTKLEDSAMYFCASTFGRGASGELFFGEGSRLTVL.

The V and J genes are TRBV6-2 or TRBV6-3 and TRBJ2-7; the D gene is possibly TRBD1 (6 bases). Germline V gene lookup returns CDR1 MNHEY and CDR2 SVGEGT. The CDR3 consists of 15 residues. V lost 2 bases and J lost 4, with 15 bases in between. The CDR3 region has the DNA TGTGCCAGCAGTTACGGGGACATCGACATTTACGAGCAGTACTTC. This codes for CASSYGDIDIYEQYF.

This clone has only a few counts. The chain carries TRBV11-3 and TRBJ2-1, with D perhaps TRBD2 (6 bases). The CDR3 has 15 residues. V lost 5 bases and J 5 bases, leaving 16 bases between the germline ends. CDR1 SGHNT and CDR2 YENEEA come from the germline V gene. CDR3 sequence: CASSHVRDSNNEQFF. For the CDR3, the DNA is TGTGCCAGCAGCCACGTCCGGGACTCTAACAATGAGCAGTTCTTC.

V usage is TRBV19 and J usage is TRBJ2-2, with 9 bases aligning to TRBD1. The CDR3 totals 16 residues. Germline assignment: CDR1 LNHDA and CDR2 SQIVND (reference sequence). The V segment lost 5 bases and the J segment 4 bases; nucleotides outside the gene matches: 8. This CDR3 is CASSAYRGRGTGELFF. CDR3 DNA: TGTGCCAGTAGTGCCTACAGGGGGCGGGGCACCGGGGAGCTGTTTTTT.

V gene TRBV28 combines with J gene TRBJ1-6; 7 bases match TRBD1. Germline V lookup: CDR1 MDHEN, CDR2 SYDVKM. The V segment lost 5 bases and the J segment 10 bases; nucleotides outside the gene matches: 11. The CDR3 is made up of 15 amino acids. The CDR3 DNA reads as TGTGCCAGCAGTCGGAGGGACAGAGGTGACTCACCCCTCCACTTT. Its translation: CASSRRDRGDSPLHF.

This clone was counted once. This chain joins TRBV6-5 and TRBJ2-2, with 8 nucleotides matching TRBD1. The V and J ends lost 10 bases and 6 bases, in that order; junction bases with no gene match: 10. In germline, CDR1 is MNHEY, CDR2 SVGAGI. This CDR3 spans 14 amino acids. CDR3 loop: CATTETGEAGELFF. CDR3 bases: TGTGCCACGACCGAGACAGGGGAAGCCGGGGAGCTGTTTTTT.

The chain joins TRBV30 to TRBJ1-4; D remains ambiguous. From germline, CDR1 is GTSNPN and CDR2 SVGIG (reference sequence). This CDR3 comprises 14 residues. Trimming took 5 bases from V and 2 from J, leaving 12 bases between them. In nucleotides, the CDR3 is TGTGCCTGGGCGGACTTGGCGACTAATGAAAAACTGTTTTTT. Translated: CAWADLATNEKLFF.

The gene calls are TRBV5-1 and TRBJ2-7, with 7 bases aligning to TRBD1. The germline V gene encodes CDR1 SGHRS and CDR2 YFSETQ. V was clipped by 4 bases and J by 5 bases; unmatched bases: 15. The CDR3 loop spans 16 amino acids. The CDR3 protein is CASSPKTGAPDDEQYF. The DNA of the CDR3 is TGCGCCAGCAGCCCAAAAACAGGGGCTCCTGACGACGAGCAGTACTTC.

The rearrangement uses TRBV11-3 and TRBJ1-2; 8 positions match TRBD1. The CDR3 extends over 13 amino acids. From germline, CDR1 is SGHNT and CDR2 YENEEA. Unmatched junction bases numbered 4, after V lost 3 bases and J lost 7 bases. The CDR3 nucleotides are TGTGCCAGCAGCTTTGGGACAGGTTGTGGCTACACCTTC. It is translated as CASSFGTGCGYTF.

The chain joins TRBV10-1 to TRBJ2-7, with D perhaps matching TRBD1 (5 bases). The CDR3 length is 12 residues. Per germline, CDR1 WNHNN and CDR2 SYGVQD (reference sequence). V was pared by 8 bases and J by 0 bases, with 8 bases between. CDR3 nucleotide sequence: TGCGCCAGCGGAGACAGCTCCTACGAGCAGTACTTC. Protein product: CASGDSSYEQYF.

The chain uses TRBV9 and TRBJ2-1, with D possibly matching TRBD2 (7 bases). Germline CDR1 SGDLS, CDR2 YYNGEE. Trimming stripped 3 bases from V and 7 bases from J, with 17 bases between. This CDR3 region has 15 residues. The CDR3 DNA reads as TGTGCCAGCAGCGCCGGAGGGGGGGCAAGGAATGAGCAGTTCTTC. Its translation is CASSAGGGARNEQFF.

Worth noting for this clone: The same CDR3 also results from other DNA sequences found in this sample. The V call is TRBV19, the J call TRBJ1-5, with D perhaps matching TRBD1 (6 bases). V was pared by 3 bases and J by 7 bases, with 22 bases between. Germline V gene data show CDR1 as LNHDA and CDR2 as SQIVND (reference sequence). The CDR3 is 17 amino acids. For the CDR3, the DNA is TGTGCCAGTAGTATCTCCCCCCAACAGGGATCAAGGCAGCCCCAGCATTTT. Amino acids: CASSISPQQGSRQPQHF.

On this clone: Relative to the germline gene, one junction end is altered; a read error may explain this. The chain couples TRBV2 to TRBJ2-7; 7 bases are shared with TRBD2. This CDR3 comprises 15 residues. Germline V lookup: CDR1 SNHLY, CDR2 FYNNEI. The CDR3 loop is CASSKTGLESSEQYF. CDR3 DNA sequence: TGTGCCAGCAGTAAAACTGGACTAGAGTCCTCCGAGCAGTACTTC.

V usage is TRBV15 and J usage is TRBJ2-1, with D maybe TRBD2 (6 bases). The CDR3 spans 16 residues. CDR1 LNHNV and CDR2 YYDKDF come from the germline V gene (reference sequence). V lost 0 bases and J lost 6, with 15 bases in between. CDR3 nucleotides: TGTGCCACCAGCAGAGATTTCTCACTAGCCAGCAATGAGCAGTTCTTC. This translates into CATSRDFSLASNEQFF.

This clone has only one observation. The V and J genes are TRBV27 and TRBJ1-4; D uncertain. V was cut by 3 bases and J by 5 bases, with 7 bases left in between. CDR3 length: 13 residues. Germline values: CDR1 MNHEY, CDR2 SMNVEV (reference sequence). CDR3 nucleotide sequence: TGTGCCAGCAGTTTTTCCGGGAATGAAAAACTGTTTTTT. Amino acids: CASSFSGNEKLFF.

The V call is TRBV3-1 (or the pseudogene TRBV3-2), the J call TRBJ2-7; a weak D match, TRBD1 (6 bases). Germline V CDR1 and CDR2: LGHDT, YNNKEL (reference sequence). Between the trimmed V and J ends, which lost 1 base and 5 bases, there was a span of 15 bases. The CDR3 length is 15 residues. The CDR3 spells CASSQGGRGIDEQYF. CDR3 coding DNA: TGTGCCAGCAGCCAAGGGGGCAGGGGCATCGACGAGCAGTACTTC.

The chain employs TRBV7-3 and TRBJ2-7; 8 positions match TRBD2. CDR1 and CDR2 (germline): SGHTA, FQGTGA. J lost 3 bases, V lost 4 bases, and 2 bases had no gene match. CDR3 length: 13 amino acids. CDR3 in amino acids: CASSSLAGYEQYF. For the CDR3, the DNA is TGTGCCAGCAGCTCCCTAGCGGGCTACGAGCAGTACTTC. The full variable domain, its missing parts supplied by reference TRBV7-3 and TRBJ2-7, is GAGVSQTPSNKVTEKGKYVELRCDPISGHTALYWYRQSLGQGPEFLIYFQGTGAADDSGLPNDRFFAVRPEGSVSTLKIQRTERGDSAVYLCASSSLAGYEQYFGPGTRLTVT.

The chain joins TRBV30 to TRBJ1-5, with D perhaps matching TRBD1 (5 bases). Looked up from germline, CDR1 is GTSNPN and CDR2 is SVGIG (reference sequence). The CDR3 is made up of 15 amino acids. With 4 bases removed from V and 0 bases from J, the gap between germline ends came to 13 bases. CDR3 in amino acids: CAWKRQHYSNQPQHF. CDR3 DNA sequence: TGTGCCTGGAAACGACAGCATTATAGCAATCAGCCCCAGCATTTT. Using reference TRBV30 and TRBJ1-5 for the parts outside the CDR3, the full variable domain is SQTIHQWPATLVQPVGSPLSLECTVEGTSNPNLYWYRQAAGRGLQLLFYSVGIGQISSEVPQNLSASRPQDRQFILSSKKLLLSDSGFYLCAWKRQHYSNQPQHFGDGTRLSIL.

The genes are TRBV28 and TRBJ1-1, with D possibly being TRBD1 (5 bases). Germline-derived CDR1 and CDR2 are MDHEN and SYDVKM. The CDR3 consists of 15 residues. Trimming pared 10 bases from V and 6 bases from J, leaving 24 bases between. CDR3 nucleotides: TGTGCCATCTTACAGAAAACCGGAATAGGGGCTGAAGCTTTCTTT. Translated, it gives CAILQKTGIGAEAFF.

This clone was picked up one time. V gene TRBV9 combines with J gene TRBJ2-2; D possibly corresponds to TRBD1 (6 bases). V was trimmed by 4 bases and J by 4 bases, leaving 8 bases between them. CDR1 and CDR2 (germline): SGDLS, YYNGEE. This CDR3 spans 13 amino acids. The CDR3 loop reads CASSTGFTGELFF. CDR3 nucleotide sequence: TGTGCCAGCAGCACAGGGTTCACCGGGGAGCTGTTTTTT.

The chain is built from TRBV7-9 and TRBJ1-2; D might be TRBD1 (6 bases). Germline CDR1 reads SEHNR; CDR2 reads FQNEAQ (reference sequence). The V end lost 4 bases, the J end lost 2 bases, and 20 bases lay between the germline ends. This CDR3 spans 17 amino acids. DNA of the CDR3: TGTGCCAGCAGCTCCCAAGGGGGTGCCGGGCAAAACTATGGCTACACCTTC. As protein: CASSSQGGAGQNYGYTF.

This chain links TRBV4-3 with TRBJ2-3; TRBD2 matches at 7 bases. Per germline, CDR1 LGHNA and CDR2 YSLEER. The V segment lost 0 bases and the J segment 6 bases; nucleotides outside the gene matches: 12. This CDR3 has 17 amino acids. The CDR3 bases are TGCGCCAGCAGCCAAGATCGGGCGCCAGAGGGAGGGGATACGCAGTATTTT. Translated: CASSQDRAPEGGDTQYF.

CDR3 bases: TGCGCCAGCAGCTTGGATGGCAGAACAATGAACACTGAAGCTTTCTTT. Its protein is CASSLDGRTMNTEAFF. The chain couples TRBV5-1 to TRBJ1-1; the D is unclear. This CDR3 is built from 16 residues. Trimming took 0 bases from V and 0 from J, leaving 12 bases between them. The V gene's germline CDR1 is SGHRS and CDR2 YFSETQ. Complete variable domain (other parts from reference TRBV5-1 and TRBJ1-1): KAGVTQTPRYLIKTRGQQVTLSCSPISGHRSVSWYQQTPGQGLQFLFEYFSETQRNKGNFPGRFSGRQFSNSRSEMNVSTLELGDSALYLCASSLDGRTMNTEAFFGQGTRLTVV.

This chain links TRBV27 with TRBJ1-5; the D gene is possibly TRBD1 (5 bases). The germline V gene has CDR1 MNHEY and CDR2 SMNVEV (reference sequence). Trimming removed 3 bases from V and 1 base from J, with 16 bases in between. The CDR3 consists of 17 residues. For the CDR3, the DNA is TGTGCCAGCAGTTTGCAGGGTTATCGGGCGAGCAATCAGCCCCAGCATTTT. Amino acid sequence: CASSLQGYRASNQPQHF.

V and J are TRBV10-2 and TRBJ1-2, with 7 positions matching TRBD1. The V segment lost 7 bases and the J segment 6 bases; nucleotides outside the gene matches: 8. From germline, CDR1 is WSHSY and CDR2 SAAADI. The CDR3 extends over 13 amino acids. The CDR3 here is CASTDRASDGYTF. The CDR3 DNA reads as TGCGCCAGCACCGACAGGGCTTCAGATGGCTACACCTTC.

This clone occurred a few times. This chain joins TRBV6-5 and TRBJ2-5, with D perhaps matching TRBD1 (5 bases). This CDR3 region has 13 residues. V dropped 6 bases and J dropped 2 bases, with 10 bases sitting between them. Germline V gives CDR1 MNHEY, CDR2 SVGAGI. In nucleotides, the CDR3 is TGTGCCAGCAGCCCGACAGCACAAGAGACCCAGTACTTC. Its protein is CASSPTAQETQYF.

This chain joins TRBV30 and TRBJ2-1, with 12 bases aligning to TRBD2. The CDR3 contains 15 residues. CDR1 is GTSNPN, CDR2 SVGIG, per germline (reference sequence). Trimming at V came to 4 bases and at J to 5 bases, leaving 6 bases not matched to a gene. The CDR3 nucleotides are TGTGCCTGGACCGGACTAGCGGGGTTCCACAATGAGCAGTTCTTC. It encodes CAWTGLAGFHNEQFF.

V gene TRBV24-1 combines with J gene TRBJ1-2, with TRBD1 identical over 9 bases. This CDR3 has 16 residues. Per the germline V gene, CDR1 is KGHDR and CDR2 is SFDVKD. V was clipped by 4 bases and J by 4 bases; unmatched bases: 9. In DNA, the CDR3 is TGTGCCACCAGTGACCCGGGACAGGGCTCCTTCTATGGCTACACCTTC. Translating it yields CATSDPGQGSFYGYTF.

The chain has TRBV19 and TRBJ2-1; 7 bases line up with TRBD2. J lost 6 bases, V lost 2 bases, and 7 bases had no gene match. The CDR3 is 15 amino acids. CDR1 is LNHDA and CDR2 is SQIVND in the germline V gene (reference sequence). For the CDR3, the DNA is TGTGCCAGTAGTATACCCGCGGGAGATGTCAATGAGCAGTTCTTC. It translates to CASSIPAGDVNEQFF.

The chain carries TRBV5-6 and TRBJ1-2; TRBD1 is a possible D gene (5 bases). CDR3 size: 15 residues. Germline-derived CDR1 and CDR2 are SGHDT and YYEEEE. V dropped 4 bases and J dropped 4 bases, with 17 bases sitting between them. The CDR3 DNA sequence: TGTGCCAGCAGCAAGCGGGACGTCTGGCCCTATGGCTACACCTTC. It yields the protein CASSKRDVWPYGYTF.